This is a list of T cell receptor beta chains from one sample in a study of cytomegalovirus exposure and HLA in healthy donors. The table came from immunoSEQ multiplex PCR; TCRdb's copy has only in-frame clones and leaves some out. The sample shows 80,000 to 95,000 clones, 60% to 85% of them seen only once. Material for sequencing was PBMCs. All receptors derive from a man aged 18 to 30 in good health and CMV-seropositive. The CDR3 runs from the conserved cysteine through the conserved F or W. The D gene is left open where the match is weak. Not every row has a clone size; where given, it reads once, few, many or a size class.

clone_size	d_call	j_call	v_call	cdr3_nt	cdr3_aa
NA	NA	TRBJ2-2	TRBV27	TGTGCCAGCAGACCTCGGTCGCTAACCGGGGAGCTGTTTTTT	CASRPRSLTGELFF
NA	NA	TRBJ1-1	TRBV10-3	TGTGCCATCAGGAGGGACACGAACACTGAAGCTTTCTTT	CAIRRDTNTEAFF
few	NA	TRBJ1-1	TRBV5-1	TGCGCCAGCAGCTTGCGCCAGGGGAACACTGAAGCTTTCTTT	CASSLRQGNTEAFF
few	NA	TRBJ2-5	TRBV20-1	TGCAGTGCTAGAGCCGGAGAGACCCAGTACTTC	CSARAGETQYF
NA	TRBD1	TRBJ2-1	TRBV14	TGTGCCAGCAGCCCTACAGGGGGTAGAGCGAATGAGCAGTTCTTC	CASSPTGGRANEQFF
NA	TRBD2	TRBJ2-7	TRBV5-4	TGTGCCAGCAGCTTTGGCGGGAGTAGCGAGCAGTACTTC	CASSFGGSSEQYF
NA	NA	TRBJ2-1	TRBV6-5	TGTGCCAGCAGTTACCGGGAGTCCTACAATGAGCAGTTCTTC	CASSYRESYNEQFF
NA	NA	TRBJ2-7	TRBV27	TGTGCCAGCGCCCCAGCGAGCTCCTACGAGCAGTACTTC	CASAPASSYEQYF
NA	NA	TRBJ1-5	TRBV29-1	TGCAGCGTTTTAATGGGACACTTAAATTGGGATCAACCCCAGCATTTT	CSVLMGHLNWDQPQHF
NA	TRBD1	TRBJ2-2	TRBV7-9	TGTGCCAGCAGGTTAACAGGGGGCAACGGGGAGCTGTTTTTT	CASRLTGGNGELFF
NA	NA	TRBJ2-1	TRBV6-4	TGTGCCAGCAGTGAGACGGCGGAGTACAATGAGCAGTTCTTC	CASSETAEYNEQFF
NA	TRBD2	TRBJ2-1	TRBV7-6	TGTGCCAGCAGCTTAGTTGCGGGAGTGGAGAATGAGCAGTTCTTC	CASSLVAGVENEQFF
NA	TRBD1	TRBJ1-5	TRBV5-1	TGCGCCAGCAGTTTACAGGGGGGCAATCAGCCCCAGCATTTT	CASSLQGGNQPQHF
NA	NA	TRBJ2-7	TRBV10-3	TGTGCCATCAGTGAGTCGACCCGGACTACCCCGTTTAGGTTC	CAISESTRTTPFRF
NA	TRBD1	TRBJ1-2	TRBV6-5	TGTGCCAGCAGTTACCAGACAGGGCTTAACTATGGCTACACCTTC	CASSYQTGLNYGYTF
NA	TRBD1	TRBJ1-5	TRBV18	TGTGCCAGCTCACCGCTGGGACAGGGGAACGATCAGCCCCAGCATTTT	CASSPLGQGNDQPQHF
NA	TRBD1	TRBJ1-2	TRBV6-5	TGTGCCAGCAGTACCCAGGACAGGGAAGGCTACACCTTC	CASSTQDREGYTF
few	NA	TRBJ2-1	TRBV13	TGTGCCAGCAGACAGGGATTCTACAATGAGCAGTTCTTC	CASRQGFYNEQFF
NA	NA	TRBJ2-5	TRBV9	TGTGCCAGCAGCGCCTCAGGGCCTGAGACCCAGTACTTC	CASSASGPETQYF
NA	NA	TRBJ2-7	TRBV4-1	TGCGCCAGCAGCCAAGGCCGCGGCGGAACATCCTACGAGCAGTACTTC	CASSQGRGGTSYEQYF
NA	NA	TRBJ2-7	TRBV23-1	TGCGCCAGCAGCCACCACCGCCACCGGGAAGCCTACGAGCAGTACTTC	CASSHHRHREAYEQYF
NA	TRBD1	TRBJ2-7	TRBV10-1	TGCGCCAGCCAGGGACAGGGTTCCAACGAGCAGTACTTC	CASQGQGSNEQYF
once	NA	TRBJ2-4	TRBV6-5	TGTGCCAGCAGTTACGACAGAACTATGCAGTACTTC	CASSYDRTMQYF
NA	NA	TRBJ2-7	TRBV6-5	TGTGCCAGCACCACACTGGGGGGAAACGAGCAGTACTTC	CASTTLGGNEQYF
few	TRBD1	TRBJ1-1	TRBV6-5	TGTGCCAGCAGTTACTCAGGGGGCGCGGGCACTGAAGCTTTCTTT	CASSYSGGAGTEAFF
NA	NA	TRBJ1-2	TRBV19	TGTGCCAGTAGATCGACAGCTAACTATGGCTACACCTTC	CASRSTANYGYTF
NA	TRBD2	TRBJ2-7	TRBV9	TGTGCCAGCAGCTCCACTAGCGGGAGTTTCGACGAGCAGTACTTC	CASSSTSGSFDEQYF
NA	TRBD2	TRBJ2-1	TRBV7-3	TGTGCCAGCAGCTTATTCGGGACTAGCGGGAGAGCGGGGAGGAATGAGCAGTTCTTC	CASSLFGTSGRAGRNEQFF
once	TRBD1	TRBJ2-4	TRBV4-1	TGCGCCAGCAGGGACAGGGTGGGGGCCAAAAACATTCAGTACTTC	CASRDRVGAKNIQYF
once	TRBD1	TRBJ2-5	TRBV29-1	TGCAGCGTTAGACAGGGATCAGAGACCCAGTACTTC	CSVRQGSETQYF
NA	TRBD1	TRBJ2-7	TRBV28	TGTGCCAGCAGTTTAGGAACAGGGGGCAACGAGCAGTACTTC	CASSLGTGGNEQYF
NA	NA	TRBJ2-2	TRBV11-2	TGTGCCAGCAGCTCCATCGGACAGACCGGGGAGCTGTTTTTT	CASSSIGQTGELFF
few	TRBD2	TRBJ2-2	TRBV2	TGTGCCAGCAGAAGAGGAGCGGGAGCGAACACCGGGGAGCTGTTTTTT	CASRRGAGANTGELFF
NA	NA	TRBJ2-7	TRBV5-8	TGTGCCAGCACCCCCCGCGGTACGGGAAGAACCCTATACTATGACGAGCAGTACTTC	CASTPRGTGRTLYYDEQYF
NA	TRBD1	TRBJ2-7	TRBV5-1	TGCGCCAGCAGCTTCCAAGGACAGGGCTACGAGCAGTACTTC	CASSFQGQGYEQYF
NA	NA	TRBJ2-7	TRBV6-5	TGTGCCAGCAGTCTCGGGGTCGGGGAGCAGTACTTC	CASSLGVGEQYF
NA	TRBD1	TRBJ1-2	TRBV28	TGTGCCAGCAGTTACAGGGGATTGGGTGGCTACACCTTC	CASSYRGLGGYTF
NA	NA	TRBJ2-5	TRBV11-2	TGTGCCAGCAGCTTACATGAGACCCAGTACTTC	CASSLHETQYF
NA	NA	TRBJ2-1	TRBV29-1	TGCAGCGTTGATTATCATAGTGAGCAGTTCTTC	CSVDYHSEQFF
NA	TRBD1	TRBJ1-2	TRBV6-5	TGTGCCAGCAGTTACGGAGAGGACAGGGGGAACTATGGCTACACCTTC	CASSYGEDRGNYGYTF